This T cell receptor beta chain was observed in a study of OX40 agonist ivuxolimab in advanced cancers. Study-level background: Prior therapy, whether anti-PD-1, anti-PD-L1 or anti-CTLA-4, was allowed, and approximately 40% had some. Partial responses were observed in three patients, of whom one had hepatocellular carcinoma and two had cutaneous melanoma.

Sequenced by immunoSEQ multiplex PCR; TCRdb stores in-frame clones only, minus some. In the table there are roughly 41,000 clones, 82% of which are singletons. The CDR3 is made up of 15 amino acids. CDR1 and CDR2 from the germline V gene are SGDLS and YYNGEE. The V segment lost 7 bases and the J segment 4 bases; nucleotides outside the gene matches: 5. The material sequenced was CD4+ or CD8+ T cells sorted from blood, taken in a trial of the OX40 agonist ivuxolimab. The sequence was collected from an adult with an advanced solid tumor such as melanoma, head and neck, liver or kidney cancer. This chain joins TRBV9 and TRBJ2-3; TRBD2 agrees at 14 bases. The CDR3 loop is CASREGLAGADTQYF. DNA of the CDR3: TGTGCCAGCCGGGAGGGACTAGCGGGAGCAGATACGCAGTATTTT. Together with reference TRBV9 and TRBJ2-3, the CDR3 gives the full variable domain: DSGVTQTPKHLITATGQRVTLRCSPRSGDLSVYWYQQSLDQGLQFLIQYYNGEERAKGNILERFSAQQFPDLHSELNLSSLELGDSALYFCASREGLAGADTQYFGPGTRLTVL.